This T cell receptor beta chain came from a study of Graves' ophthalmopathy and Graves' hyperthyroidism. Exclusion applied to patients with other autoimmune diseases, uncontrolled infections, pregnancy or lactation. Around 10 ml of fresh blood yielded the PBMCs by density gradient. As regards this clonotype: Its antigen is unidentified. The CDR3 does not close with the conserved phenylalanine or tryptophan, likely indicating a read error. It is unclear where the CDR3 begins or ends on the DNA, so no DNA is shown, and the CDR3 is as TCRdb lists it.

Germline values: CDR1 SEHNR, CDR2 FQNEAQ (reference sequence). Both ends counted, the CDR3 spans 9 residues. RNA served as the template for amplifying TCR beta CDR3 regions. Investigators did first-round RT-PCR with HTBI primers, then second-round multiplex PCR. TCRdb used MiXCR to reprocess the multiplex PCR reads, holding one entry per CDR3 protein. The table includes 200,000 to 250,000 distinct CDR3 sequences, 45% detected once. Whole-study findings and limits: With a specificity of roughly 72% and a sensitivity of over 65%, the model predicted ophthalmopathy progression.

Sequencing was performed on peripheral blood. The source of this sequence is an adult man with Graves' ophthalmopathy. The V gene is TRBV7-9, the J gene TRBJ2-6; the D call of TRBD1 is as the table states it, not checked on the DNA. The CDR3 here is CAVQDGGGT.